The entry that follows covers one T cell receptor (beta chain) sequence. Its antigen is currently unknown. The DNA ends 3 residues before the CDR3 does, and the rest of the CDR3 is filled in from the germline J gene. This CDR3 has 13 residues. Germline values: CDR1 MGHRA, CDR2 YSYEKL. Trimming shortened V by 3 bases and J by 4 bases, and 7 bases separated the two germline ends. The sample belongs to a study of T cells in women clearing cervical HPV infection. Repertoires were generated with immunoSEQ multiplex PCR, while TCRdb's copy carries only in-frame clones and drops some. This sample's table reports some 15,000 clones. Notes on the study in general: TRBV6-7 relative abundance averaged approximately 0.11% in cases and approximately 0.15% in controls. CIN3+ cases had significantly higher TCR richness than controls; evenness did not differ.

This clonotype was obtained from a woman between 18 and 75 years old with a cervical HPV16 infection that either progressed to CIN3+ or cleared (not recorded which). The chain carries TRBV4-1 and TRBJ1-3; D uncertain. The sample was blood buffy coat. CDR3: CASSQTRGNTIYF. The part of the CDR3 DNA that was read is TGCGCCAGCAGCCAGACTAGGGGAAACACC.